The entry below gives a single TCR beta chain sequence along with its context. This CDR3 has 15 amino acids. The V end was cut by 4 bases, the J end by 2 bases, with 13 bases between. Germline V gene lookup returns CDR1 SGHKS and CDR2 YYEKEE (reference sequence). Clones were sequenced by immunoSEQ multiplex PCR, and TCRdb holds only the in-frame ones, with some missing. The profile shows approximately 2.5 million clones, just over 90% of them singletons. This specimen comes from a study of shared clonotypes between healthy human individuals. Background on the study: Three men and a couple of women, aged 18 to 49, were donors.

This sequence joins TRBV5-5 and TRBJ2-4; possible D gene TRBD1, 6 bases. This sequence was found in a man between 18 and 35 years old in good health. What was sequenced was naive CD4+ T cells sorted from blood. The subset denotes: CD45RA+ positively selected. The CDR3 sequence: CASSTPGQPKNIQYF. The CDR3 bases are TGTGCCAGCAGCACCCCTGGACAGCCCAAAAACATTCAGTACTTC.